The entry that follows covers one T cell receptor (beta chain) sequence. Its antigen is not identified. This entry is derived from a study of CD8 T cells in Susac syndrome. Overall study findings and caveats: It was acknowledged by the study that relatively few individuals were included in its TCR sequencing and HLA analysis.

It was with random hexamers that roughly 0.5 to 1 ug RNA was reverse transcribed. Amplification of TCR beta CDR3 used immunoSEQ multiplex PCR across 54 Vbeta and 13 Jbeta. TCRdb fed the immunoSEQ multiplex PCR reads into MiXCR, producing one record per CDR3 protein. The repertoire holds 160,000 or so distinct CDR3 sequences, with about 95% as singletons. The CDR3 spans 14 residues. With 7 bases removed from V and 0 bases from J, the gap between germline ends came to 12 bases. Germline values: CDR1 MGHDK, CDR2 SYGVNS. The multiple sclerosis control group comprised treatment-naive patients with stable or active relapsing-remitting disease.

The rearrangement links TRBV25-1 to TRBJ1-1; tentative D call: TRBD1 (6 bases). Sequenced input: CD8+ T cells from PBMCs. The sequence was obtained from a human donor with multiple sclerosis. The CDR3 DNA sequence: TGTGCCAGCACCGAAGGGACATTGAACACTGAAGCTTTCTTT. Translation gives CASTEGTLNTEAFF. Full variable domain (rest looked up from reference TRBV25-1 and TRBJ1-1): EADIYQTPRYLVIGTGKKITLECSQTMGHDKMYWYQQDPGMELHLIHYSYGVNSTEKGDLSSESTVSRIRTEHFPLTLESARPSHTSQYLCASTEGTLNTEAFFGQGTRLTVV.